This TCR beta chain stems from a study of control samples from healthy donors and cancer patients. V lost 3 bases and J lost 0, with 6 bases in between. Germline V gene lookup returns CDR1 SGHDT and CDR2 YYEEEE. The CDR3 spans 13 residues. Sequencing used immunoSEQ multiplex PCR; TCRdb keeps in-frame clones, though not all of them. The sample holds approximately 150,000 clones, 75% to 95% seen once. J is TRBJ1-1 and V is TRBV5-6; D unresolved. The source material was blood. The receptor was isolated from a middle-aged woman in good health. The CDR3, as DNA: TGTGCCAGCAGCTACTCGGTGAACACTGAAGCTTTCTTT. Protein sequence: CASSYSVNTEAFF.